This TCR beta chain came from a study of CD8 T cells in ankylosing spondylitis. Study results and limitations: Seemingly distinctive of ankylosing spondylitis blood was a TCR beta motif formed by eight highly homologous variants. Reportedly, disease-linked clones are significantly enriched in ankylosing spondylitis patients' matched synovial fluid.

Quantitative 5'-RACE with molecular barcodes was used to make the TCR beta libraries. MiXCR, run by TCRdb on the 5' RACE reads, gives a single entry per CDR3 protein. The sample lists 350,000 to 450,000 distinct CDR3 sequences, approximately 22% occurring once. The CDR3 runs to 15 residues. Trimming stripped 2 bases from V and 0 bases from J, with 12 bases between. Germline loops: CDR1 SGHDT, CDR2 YYEEEE. This clonotype occurred once. Its antigen remains unknown. This chain links TRBV5-6 with TRBJ2-7; no clear D gene. The receptor was isolated from a male donor with ankylosing spondylitis or in good health (not recorded which). Sequencing was performed on blood, either unsorted or a sorted T cell fraction (not recorded which). The CDR3 reads CASSFDESVSYEQYF. As DNA, the CDR3 is TGTGCCAGCAGCTTTGACGAATCCGTCTCCTACGAGCAGTACTTC.